A selection of T cell receptor beta chains follows, all from one sample in a study of blood T cells in healthy people across ages. TCRdb ran MiXCR on the 5' RACE reads and lists one entry per CDR3 protein. This table holds some 900,000 distinct CDR3 sequences, 29% found once. Input material: blood. These TCRs come from an elderly woman in good health. Both conserved end residues are part of each CDR3. D genes are given only for firm matches. Clone size is not always given. Where it is, it says once, few, many or a class for expanded clones.

TRBV5-1,TRBJ2-7,many,.,CASSLNTAYEQYF,TGCGCCAGCAGCTTGAATACCGCCTACGAGCAGTACTTC
TRBV2,TRBJ2-1,few,.,CASRDRSPYNEQFF,TGTGCCAGCAGGGACCGAAGCCCCTACAATGAGCAGTTCTTC
TRBV12-3/TRBV12-4,TRBJ2-2,few,.,CASSSASYTGELFF,TGTGCCAGCAGCTCCGCTAGCTACACCGGGGAGCTGTTTTTT
TRBV7-2,TRBJ2-1,many,TRBD2,CASSSQTSGGAHEQFF,TGTGCCAGCAGCTCCCAGACTAGCGGGGGGGCCCATGAGCAGTTCTTC
TRBV6-5,TRBJ2-5,many,.,CASTGSSGRYF,TGTGCCAGCACAGGGAGCTCCGGGCGGTACTTC
TRBV6-1,TRBJ2-6,many,TRBD1,CASRGQGRSSGANVLTF,TGTGCCAGCAGAGGACAGGGCAGGAGCTCTGGGGCCAACGTCCTGACTTTC
TRBV3-1,TRBJ1-5,.,.,CASSQEGGPQHF,TGTGCCAGCAGCCAAGAAGGGGGGCCCCAGCATTTT
TRBV6-2/TRBV6-3,TRBJ1-5,.,TRBD1,CASRLDRGGNQPQHF,TGTGCCAGCAGACTCGACAGGGGTGGCAATCAGCCCCAGCATTTT
TRBV5-5,TRBJ2-2,few,.,CASSLRGTAGELFF,TGTGCCAGCAGCTTGCGGGGGACAGCCGGGGAGCTGTTTTTT
TRBV10-3,TRBJ1-3,.,.,CAISDGLSGNTIYF,TGTGCCATCAGTGATGGTCTGTCTGGAAACACCATATATTTT
TRBV6-6,TRBJ2-2,few,TRBD2,CASSYPGLAGADPGELFF,TGTGCCAGCAGTTACCCGGGACTAGCGGGGGCTGATCCCGGGGAGCTGTTTTTT
TRBV5-6,TRBJ2-2,few,.,CASSLHGTNTGELFF,TGTGCCAGCAGCTTGCATGGTACGAACACCGGGGAGCTGTTTTTT
TRBV27,TRBJ1-5,.,.,CASSFGNGGNQPQHF,TGTGCCAGCAGTTTCGGCAATGGGGGGAATCAGCCCCAGCATTTT
TRBV7-2,TRBJ2-1,few,TRBD1,CASLPGQSYNEQFF,TGTGCCAGCCTCCCGGGACAGTCGTACAATGAGCAGTTCTTC
TRBV5-1,TRBJ2-3,few,.,CASSLGGVKDTRYF,TGCGCCAGCAGCTTGGGGGGCGTGAAAGATACGCGGTATTTT
TRBV11-2,TRBJ1-1,.,.,CASSKVGTEAFF,TGTGCCAGCAGCAAGGTGGGGACTGAAGCTTTCTTT
TRBV10-3,TRBJ2-7,many,.,CAISGGLGAYEQYF,TGTGCCATCAGTGGAGGACTGGGTGCCTACGAGCAGTACTTC
TRBV4-1,TRBJ2-5,many,TRBD1,CASSQRGTGVRETQYF,TGCGCCAGCAGCCAACGTGGGACAGGGGTACGAGAGACCCAGTACTTC
TRBV3-1,TRBJ2-5,many,TRBD1,CASSQGQGLRETQYF,TGTGCCAGCAGCCAGGGACAGGGCCTCCGGGAGACCCAGTACTTC
TRBV3-1,TRBJ2-1,.,TRBD2,CASSQETSGSYNEQFF,TGTGCCAGCAGCCAAGAGACTAGCGGATCCTACAATGAGCAGTTCTTC
TRBV20-1,TRBJ2-6,many,.,CSARDPGRGHFSGANVLTF,TGCAGTGCTAGAGACCCGGGCAGGGGCCACTTCTCTGGGGCCAACGTCCTGACTTTC
TRBV5-1,TRBJ1-2,many,.,CASSLREYYGYTF,TGCGCCAGCAGCCTCAGGGAGTACTATGGCTACACCTTC
TRBV7-9,TRBJ1-3,.,.,CASRGPDTIYF,TGTGCTAGCCGGGGGCCGGACACCATATATTTT
TRBV10-3,TRBJ2-7,.,.,CAISEVAYEQYF,TGTGCCATCAGCGAGGTCGCCTACGAGCAGTACTTC
TRBV20-1,TRBJ1-1,many,.,CSARDYSPLGAFF,TGCAGTGCTAGAGATTATTCCCCCTTGGGAGCTTTCTTT
TRBV30,TRBJ2-1,.,.,CAWSGVAYNEQFF,TGTGCCTGGAGCGGCGTGGCCTACAATGAGCAGTTCTTC
TRBV10-3,TRBJ1-1,few,.,CAIKKQGDFSAEAFF,TGTGCCATCAAGAAACAGGGAGATTTTTCCGCTGAAGCTTTCTTT
TRBV2,TRBJ2-6,.,.,CASSSTTAALPGANVLTF,TGTGCCAGCAGTTCTACGACAGCGGCCCTCCCTGGGGCCAACGTCCTGACTTTC
TRBV7-2,TRBJ1-2,many,.,CASTTRRGPGYGYTF,TGTGCCAGCACCACGAGGCGGGGGCCGGGGTATGGCTACACCTTC
TRBV3-1,TRBJ2-1,few,.,CASSQKGYNEQFF,TGTGCCAGCAGCCAGAAGGGGTACAATGAGCAGTTCTTC
TRBV5-1,TRBJ1-2,.,.,CASSWEGPAYGYTF,TGCGCCAGCAGCTGGGAGGGGCCCGCCTATGGCTACACCTTC
TRBV9,TRBJ1-2,many,.,CASSVPRGRNYGYTF,TGTGCCAGCAGCGTACCCCGAGGGAGGAACTATGGCTACACCTTC
TRBV7-2,TRBJ2-1,many,.,CASSLLVPNTYNEQFF,TGTGCCAGCAGCTTACTGGTCCCGAACACCTACAATGAGCAGTTCTTC